Below, 25 T cell receptor beta chains from the same sample are listed, as sequenced in a study of blood T cell repertoires in COVID-19. The method was immunoSEQ multiplex PCR; TCRdb's version includes in-frame clones alone and lacks a portion of them. The sample lists 60,000 to 80,000 clones, 75% to 85% occurring once. Sequenced input: peripheral blood. These TCRs come from a man between 45 and 60 years old with acute or convalescent COVID-19.

This chain connects TRBV6-5 to TRBJ1-1; TRBD1 agrees at 7 bases. The CDR3 runs 13 residues. The junction had 11 bases not matched to a gene; V was cut back by 8 bases and J by 8 bases. Germline loops: CDR1 MNHEY, CDR2 SVGAGI. The CDR3 here is CASLGTGRGEAFF. The CDR3, as DNA: TGTGCCAGCTTAGGGACCGGCAGGGGGGAAGCTTTCTTT.

This clone has a handful of counts. The chain combines TRBV19 with TRBJ1-1; no clear D. The germline V and J ends were trimmed by 8 bases and 7 bases, with 20 bases remaining between them. Germline-derived CDR1 and CDR2 are LNHDA and SQIVND (reference sequence). The CDR3 totals 14 residues. The CDR3 spells CASGSLRPRVEAFF. CDR3 DNA sequence: TGTGCCAGTGGAAGCCTGAGGCCCCGGGTTGAAGCTTTCTTT. Using reference TRBV19 and TRBJ1-1 for the parts outside the CDR3, the full variable domain is DGGITQSPKYLFRKEGQNVTLSCEQNLNHDAMYWYRQDPGQGLRLIYYSQIVNDFQKGDIAEGYSVSREKKESFPLTVTSAQKNPTAFYLCASGSLRPRVEAFFGQGTRLTVV.

The V call is TRBV7-2, the J call TRBJ2-4; D is possibly TRBD2 (5 bases). This CDR3 spans 12 amino acids. Per the germline V gene, CDR1 is SGHTA and CDR2 is FQGNSA. Trimming removed 6 bases from V and 6 bases from J, with 9 bases in between. The CDR3 spells CASRDFGNIQYF. In DNA, the CDR3 is TGTGCCAGCAGGGACTTTGGAAACATTCAGTACTTC. Drawing the rest from reference TRBV7-2 and TRBJ2-4, the complete variable domain is GAGVSQSPSNKVTEKGKDVELRCDPISGHTALYWYRQSLGQGLEFLIYFQGNSAPDKSGLPSDRFSAERTGGSVSTLTIQRTQQEDSAVYLCASRDFGNIQYFGAGTRLSVL.

This chain links TRBV7-8 with TRBJ1-5; no reliable D call. The CDR3 is 13 amino acids. The V gene's germline CDR1 is SGHVS and CDR2 FQNEAQ. V lost 4 bases, J lost 0 bases, and 4 bases lay in between. The DNA of the CDR3 is TGTGCCAGCAGCTCAAATAGCAATCAGCCCCAGCATTTT. This gives the protein CASSSNSNQPQHF.

This chain joins TRBV11-2 and TRBJ2-7; D is uncertain. The CDR3 runs 12 residues. The V end lost 5 bases, the J end lost 5 bases, and 10 bases lay between the germline ends. Germline CDR1 and CDR2: SGHAT and FQNNGV. The CDR3 coding sequence is TGTGCCAGCAGCGAGCTCCGGGACGAGCAGTACTTC. It encodes CASSELRDEQYF.

DNA for the CDR3: TGTGCCAGCAGTTTATTTAGCGGGGGACGCACAGATACGCAGTATTTT. It is translated as CASSLFSGGRTDTQYF. The chain employs TRBV28 and TRBJ2-3, with 9 bases that match TRBD2. Trimming took 1 base from V and 1 from J; bases not matched to a gene: 3. CDR3 length equals 16 residues. In germline, CDR1 is MDHEN, CDR2 SYDVKM.

The chain is built from TRBV5-1 and TRBJ2-4; D perhaps matches TRBD1 (6 bases). V was trimmed by 0 bases and J by 0 bases, leaving 13 bases between them. From germline, CDR1 is SGHRS and CDR2 YFSETQ. This CDR3 spans 17 amino acids. This chain's CDR3 is CASSLAADRVAKNIQYF. In nucleotides, the CDR3 is TGCGCCAGCAGCTTGGCGGCGGACAGAGTAGCCAAAAACATTCAGTACTTC.

The rearrangement links TRBV24-1 to TRBJ2-3; possibly TRBD1 for D (6 bases). V lost 2 bases and J 2 bases, leaving 22 bases between the germline ends. The germline gives CDR1 KGHDR, CDR2 SFDVKD. This CDR3 spans 19 amino acids. The CDR3 is CATSDSNSNRDTHTDTQYF. CDR3 DNA: TGTGCCACCAGTGATTCCAACAGCAACAGGGATACCCACACAGATACGCAGTATTTT.

This clone was counted between two and nine times. The rearrangement links TRBV4-1 to TRBJ1-2; 7 bases fit TRBD1. CDR1 is MGHRA and CDR2 is YSYEKL in the germline V gene. V shed 0 bases and J 8 bases; nucleotides not matched to a gene: 6. The CDR3 covers 14 residues. CDR3 sequence reads: CASSQEARGEGYTF. The CDR3, as DNA: TGCGCCAGCAGCCAAGAGGCCAGGGGGGAGGGCTACACCTTC.

This sequence joins TRBV5-5 and TRBJ1-5; D is unclear. Germline V CDR1 and CDR2: SGHKS, YYEKEE (reference sequence). This CDR3 has 14 amino acids. With 4 bases removed from V and 0 bases from J, the gap between germline ends came to 8 bases. This CDR3 reads CASSPVNSNQPQHF. The DNA of the CDR3 is TGTGCCAGCAGCCCGGTGAATAGCAATCAGCCCCAGCATTTT. Variable domain in full (rest from reference TRBV5-5 and TRBJ1-5): DAGVTQSPTHLIKTRGQQVTLRCSPISGHKSVSWYQQVLGQGPQFIFQYYEKEERGRGNFPDRFSARQFPNYSSELNVNALLLGDSALYLCASSPVNSNQPQHFGDGTRLSIL.

J is TRBJ2-5 and V is TRBV4-1; 9 nucleotides match TRBD2. The germline V gene has CDR1 MGHRA and CDR2 YSYEKL. The CDR3 has 14 amino acids. Trimming at V came to 1 base and at J to 4 bases, leaving 1 base not matched to a gene. The DNA for the CDR3 is TGCGCCAGCAGCCAAGTGGGACTAGCAGAGACCCAGTACTTC. This encodes CASSQVGLAETQYF.

V and J are TRBV15 and TRBJ2-3, with 8 bases identical to TRBD2. This CDR3 is built from 14 residues. Germline V gene data show CDR1 as LNHNV and CDR2 as YYDKDF (reference sequence). V lost 4 bases to trimming and J lost 5 bases; unmatched junction nucleotides: 5. Here the CDR3 DNA reads TGTGCCACCAGCAACGGGGGGGCAGTAGATACGCAGTATTTT. This sequence encodes CATSNGGAVDTQYF.

This clone occurred many times. This sequence joins TRBV7-3 and TRBJ1-2, with 8 bases lining up with TRBD1. Germline V gene sequence: CDR1 SGHTA, CDR2 FQGTGA. The ends lost 2 bases at V and 11 bases at J; junction bases unmatched: 7. The CDR3 runs to 13 residues. The CDR3 nucleotides read TGTGCCAGCAGCTTAGGACAGGGCTTGGGATACACCTTC. It yields the protein CASSLGQGLGYTF. The variable domain in full, completed from reference TRBV7-3 and TRBJ1-2, reads GAGVSQTPSNKVTEKGKYVELRCDPISGHTALYWYRQSLGQGPEFLIYFQGTGAADDSGLPNDRFFAVRPEGSVSTLKIQRTERGDSAVYLCASSLGQGLGYTFGSGTRLTVV.

This clone was counted between two and nine times. The chain links TRBV10-1 to TRBJ2-3; D is possibly TRBD1 (8 bases). The V end was cut by 8 bases, the J end by 3 bases, with 27 bases between. Germline values: CDR1 WNHNN, CDR2 SYGVQD (reference sequence). This CDR3 spans 18 amino acids. CDR3 region: CASSDRAGSGLETDTQYF. The CDR3 nucleotides read TGCGCCAGCTCGGACAGGGCGGGATCCGGACTAGAAACAGATACGCAGTATTTT.

The CDR3 DNA follows: TGTGCCAGCAGCATAATGGACAGGGGGAGTTACGAGCAGTACTTC. Protein sequence: CASSIMDRGSYEQYF. The rearrangement joins TRBV11-2 to TRBJ2-7; 10 bases are a match to TRBD1. The germline V gene encodes CDR1 SGHAT and CDR2 FQNNGV. There are 15 residues in the CDR3. V shed 5 bases and J 4 bases; nucleotides not matched to a gene: 8.

This rearrangement joins TRBV2 to TRBJ1-3; D not certain. This CDR3 spans 14 amino acids. V dropped 6 bases and J dropped 4 bases, with 13 bases sitting between them. Germline lookup yields CDR1 SNHLY and CDR2 FYNNEI. CDR3 sequence (DNA): TGTGCCAGCAGCGATACAGCTTCAGGAAACACCATATATTTT. This sequence encodes CASSDTASGNTIYF.

This chain connects TRBV7-8 to TRBJ2-7, with 8 bases aligning to TRBD1. The CDR3 sequence is 14 residues long. Germline CDR1 reads SGHVS; CDR2 reads FQNEAQ. The J segment lost 9 bases and the V segment lost 1 base, leaving 8 bases of the junction unmatched. The CDR3 sequence is CASSLDRTGSVQYF. CDR3 nucleotide sequence: TGTGCCAGCAGCTTAGACCGGACAGGGTCGGTGCAGTACTTC.

This chain joins TRBV19 and TRBJ1-5; 12 positions match TRBD1. Looked up from germline, CDR1 is LNHDA and CDR2 is SQIVND (reference sequence). The CDR3 contains 16 residues. With V trimmed by 1 base and J by 7 bases, 5 bases remained unmatched. The CDR3 loop is CASSIGGTGGHQPQHF. The CDR3 DNA reads as TGTGCCAGTAGTATAGGAGGGACAGGGGGCCACCAGCCCCAGCATTTT.

The chain recombines TRBV6-5 with TRBJ2-5, with 8 bases matching TRBD1. CDR3 length equals 14 residues. Germline CDR1 is MNHEY and CDR2 is SVGAGI. The V and J ends lost 5 bases and 4 bases, in that order; junction bases with no gene match: 6. The CDR3: CASSPPGGPETQYF. The CDR3 nucleotides read TGTGCCAGCAGTCCGCCAGGGGGCCCAGAGACCCAGTACTTC.

V gene TRBV27 combines with J gene TRBJ2-2; D remains ambiguous. Germline-derived CDR1 and CDR2 are MNHEY and SMNVEV (reference sequence). This CDR3 spans 13 amino acids. V was clipped by 7 bases and J by 2 bases, with 8 bases between them. The CDR3 bases are TGTGCCAGCACTGCCAGTAACACCGGGGAGCTGTTTTTT. Its protein is CASTASNTGELFF.

The V gene is TRBV9, the J gene TRBJ2-1; tentative D call: TRBD2 (7 bases). Germline CDR1 is SGDLS and CDR2 is YYNGEE. Trimming took off 4 bases at V and 6 bases at J, with 20 bases between the two ends. This CDR3 is 16 amino acids long. The CDR3, as DNA: TGTGCCAGCAGCCCGAGGGGGGGACTAAAGGGCAATGAGCAGTTCTTC. It specifies CASSPRGGLKGNEQFF.

The chain has TRBV25-1 and TRBJ2-5; D not certain. CDR1 MGHDK and CDR2 SYGVNS come from the germline V gene. This CDR3 spans 13 amino acids. Trimming shortened V by 4 bases and J by 4 bases, and 10 bases separated the two germline ends. DNA of the CDR3: TGTGCCAGCAGTGTTCCCAGTGGAGAGACCCAGTACTTC. It is translated as CASSVPSGETQYF. Combining the CDR3 with reference TRBV25-1 and TRBJ2-5 gives the whole variable domain EADIYQTPRYLVIGTGKKITLECSQTMGHDKMYWYQQDPGMELHLIHYSYGVNSTEKGDLSSESTVSRIRTEHFPLTLESARPSHTSQYLCASSVPSGETQYFGPGTRLLVL.

Note on this clone: The sample carries other DNA sequences with the same CDR3. The chain joins TRBV19 to TRBJ2-5, with 9 bases fitting TRBD2. This CDR3 comprises 17 residues. CDR1 and CDR2 (germline): LNHDA, SQIVND (reference sequence). J was trimmed by 0 bases and V by 5 bases; bases with no gene match: 10. CDR3 sequence reads: CASSRGGAGGYQETQYF. DNA for the CDR3: TGTGCCAGTAGTCGGGGCGGTGCGGGGGGGTACCAAGAGACCCAGTACTTC.

The genes are TRBV5-1 and TRBJ1-2; 9 bases line up with TRBD1. Per the germline V gene, CDR1 is SGHRS and CDR2 is YFSETQ. Trimming removed 1 base from V and 8 bases from J; junction bases left unmatched: 9. This CDR3 has 15 residues. The CDR3 reads CASSLLLQGAGGYTF. Written as DNA, the CDR3 is TGCGCCAGCAGCTTGTTATTACAGGGGGCAGGAGGCTACACCTTC.

Remarks on this clone: In the same sample, other DNA sequences code for this CDR3. The rearrangement links TRBV4-2 to TRBJ2-3, with 8 nucleotides matching TRBD2. Losses at the gene ends were 0 bases for V and 4 bases for J; bases not matched to a gene: 6. Germline CDR1 and CDR2: LGHNA and YNFKEQ. The CDR3 is made up of 16 amino acids. The CDR3 DNA reads as TGTGCCAGCAGCCAAGATACGGGGGGGGGCGCAGATACGCAGTATTTT. Its translation: CASSQDTGGGADTQYF.